The clone carrying this T cell receptor (beta chain) is a singleton in its sample. Profiled with immunoSEQ multiplex PCR; TCRdb holds only in-frame clones, not every one. Of more than 15,000 clones listed, about 85% are singletons. The CDR3 sequence is 14 residues long. Trimming stripped 5 bases from V and 3 bases from J, with 14 bases between. CDR1 is SGHAT, CDR2 FQNNGV, per germline. This specimen comes from a study of blood T cell repertoires in COVID-19. This receptor was identified in a human donor with active COVID-19. The donor label of this sample is uncertain. This rearrangement joins TRBV11-2 to TRBJ2-7; D is undetermined. The sequenced material came from peripheral blood. The CDR3 loop reads CASSLSTPDYEQYF. CDR3 in DNA: TGTGCCAGCAGCCTTTCGACTCCGGACTACGAGCAGTACTTC.